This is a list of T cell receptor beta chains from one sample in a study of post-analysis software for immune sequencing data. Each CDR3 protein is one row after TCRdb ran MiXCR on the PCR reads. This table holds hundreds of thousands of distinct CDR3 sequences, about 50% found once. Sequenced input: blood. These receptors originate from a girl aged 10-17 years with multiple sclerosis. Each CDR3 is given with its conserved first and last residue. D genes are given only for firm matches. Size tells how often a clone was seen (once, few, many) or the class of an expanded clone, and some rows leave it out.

cdr3_aa: CASMRGYEQYF; cdr3_nt: TGTGCCAGCATGCGGGGTTACGAGCAGTACTTC; v_call: TRBV6-6; j_call: TRBJ2-7; clone_size: few; d_call: .
cdr3_aa: CSAIRGQGGNEQFF; cdr3_nt: TGCAGTGCTATAAGGGGACAGGGGGGGAATGAGCAGTTCTTC; v_call: TRBV20-1; j_call: TRBJ2-1; clone_size: .; d_call: TRBD1
cdr3_aa: CASSQESRVGSNYGYTF; cdr3_nt: TGCGCCAGCAGCCAAGAATCGAGGGTGGGGTCTAACTATGGCTACACCTTC; v_call: TRBV4-1; j_call: TRBJ1-2; clone_size: few; d_call: .
cdr3_aa: CAISLLQGARPTEAFF; cdr3_nt: TGTGCCATCAGCCTTCTCCAGGGGGCGCGACCCACTGAAGCTTTCTTT; v_call: TRBV10-3; j_call: TRBJ1-1; clone_size: .; d_call: TRBD1
cdr3_aa: CASSLVRGLRGEQETQYF; cdr3_nt: TGTGCCAGCAGCTTGGTCAGGGGGCTCCGCGGGGAGCAAGAGACCCAGTACTTC; v_call: TRBV5-6; j_call: TRBJ2-5; clone_size: .; d_call: TRBD1
cdr3_aa: CASSFRRGAYEQYF; cdr3_nt: TGTGCCAGCAGCTTTCGCAGGGGGGCCTACGAGCAGTACTTC; v_call: TRBV5-6; j_call: TRBJ2-7; clone_size: .; d_call: .
cdr3_aa: CASSQVHTLTYEQYF; cdr3_nt: TGTGCCAGCAGCCAAGTGCATACCCTTACCTACGAGCAGTACTTC; v_call: TRBV14; j_call: TRBJ2-7; clone_size: few; d_call: .
cdr3_aa: CASSLDMGAYEQYF; cdr3_nt: TGTGCCAGCAGCTTAGATATGGGTGCCTACGAGCAGTACTTC; v_call: TRBV11-2; j_call: TRBJ2-7; clone_size: .; d_call: .
cdr3_aa: CSVVGQGYNIQYF; cdr3_nt: TGCAGCGTTGTGGGACAGGGGTACAACATTCAGTACTTC; v_call: TRBV29-1; j_call: TRBJ2-4; clone_size: few; d_call: TRBD1
cdr3_aa: CSARGFWANYGYTF; cdr3_nt: TGCAGTGCTAGAGGATTTTGGGCTAACTATGGCTACACCTTC; v_call: TRBV20-1; j_call: TRBJ1-2; clone_size: once; d_call: .
cdr3_aa: CASSSASVWDTQYF; cdr3_nt: TGTGCCAGCAGCTCCGCTTCGGTCTGGGATACGCAGTATTTT; v_call: TRBV5-6; j_call: TRBJ2-3; clone_size: .; d_call: .
cdr3_aa: CATTGEGDGYTF; cdr3_nt: TGTGCCACCACCGGGGAGGGGGATGGCTACACCTTC; v_call: TRBV24-1; j_call: TRBJ1-2; clone_size: few; d_call: .
cdr3_aa: CASRSTVSRGEQYF; cdr3_nt: TGTGCCAGCAGATCGACAGTTTCCCGAGGCGAGCAGTACTTC; v_call: TRBV7-9; j_call: TRBJ2-7; clone_size: .; d_call: .
cdr3_aa: CSVQTGPSYEQYF; cdr3_nt: TGCAGCGTGCAGACGGGGCCTAGCTACGAGCAGTACTTC; v_call: TRBV29-1; j_call: TRBJ2-7; clone_size: .; d_call: .
cdr3_aa: CASSYSSGQRSGYTF; cdr3_nt: TGTGCCAGCAGTTACTCAAGCGGGCAGCGATCTGGCTACACCTTC; v_call: TRBV6-5; j_call: TRBJ1-2; clone_size: .; d_call: .
cdr3_aa: CAISESQGNQPQHF; cdr3_nt: TGTGCCATCAGTGAGTCACAGGGAAATCAGCCCCAGCATTTT; v_call: TRBV10-3; j_call: TRBJ1-5; clone_size: .; d_call: .
cdr3_aa: CASSLLQTQGGSYEQYF; cdr3_nt: TGCGCCAGCAGCTTGCTCCAAACCCAGGGGGGCTCCTACGAGCAGTACTTC; v_call: TRBV5-1; j_call: TRBJ2-7; clone_size: .; d_call: .
cdr3_aa: CAISVRLAGGWNEQFF; cdr3_nt: TGTGCCATCAGTGTCCGGCTAGCGGGAGGTTGGAATGAGCAGTTCTTC; v_call: TRBV10-3; j_call: TRBJ2-1; clone_size: .; d_call: TRBD2
cdr3_aa: CATSDLGGAHGNQPQHF; cdr3_nt: TGTGCCACCAGTGATTTGGGGGGGGCGCATGGCAATCAGCCCCAGCATTTT; v_call: TRBV24-1; j_call: TRBJ1-5; clone_size: .; d_call: .
cdr3_aa: CASSLGRGEHEQYF; cdr3_nt: TGTGCCAGCAGTTTAGGGCGGGGGGAACACGAGCAGTACTTC; v_call: TRBV12-3/TRBV12-4; j_call: TRBJ2-7; clone_size: .; d_call: TRBD2
cdr3_aa: CSAPSGGLRDTQYF; cdr3_nt: TGCAGTGCCCCGTCGGGGGGCTTGAGGGATACGCAGTATTTT; v_call: TRBV20-1; j_call: TRBJ2-3; clone_size: .; d_call: .
cdr3_aa: CSARVGGENSPRHF; cdr3_nt: TGCAGTGCTAGAGTAGGGGGGGAGAATTCACCCCGCCACTTT; v_call: TRBV20-1; j_call: TRBJ1-6; clone_size: .; d_call: .
cdr3_aa: CASGTGHEQFF; cdr3_nt: TGCGCCAGCGGCACTGGCCATGAGCAGTTCTTC; v_call: TRBV5-1; j_call: TRBJ2-1; clone_size: .; d_call: .
cdr3_aa: CASSRSGSANTQYF; cdr3_nt: TGTGCCAGCAGCCGAAGCGGGTCGGCAAATACGCAGTATTTT; v_call: TRBV7-3; j_call: TRBJ2-3; clone_size: few; d_call: .
cdr3_aa: CASSLQQTGSESLIRTPEQYF; cdr3_nt: TGCGCCAGCAGCTTGCAACAAACAGGGTCTGAGTCCCTTATCAGGACCCCCGAGCAGTACTTC; v_call: TRBV5-1; j_call: TRBJ2-7; clone_size: .; d_call: .
cdr3_aa: CAGSWLGSVAEAFF; cdr3_nt: TGTGCCGGCAGTTGGCTGGGGTCCGTAGCTGAAGCTTTCTTT; v_call: TRBV27; j_call: TRBJ1-1; clone_size: .; d_call: .
cdr3_aa: CATSGAGGQFF; cdr3_nt: TGTGCCACATCAGGAGCGGGGGGGCAGTTCTTC; v_call: TRBV10-3; j_call: TRBJ2-1; clone_size: few; d_call: TRBD2
cdr3_aa: CASSLNERRYF; cdr3_nt: TGTGCCAGCAGCCTGAATGAGAGGCGGTACTTC; v_call: TRBV7-8; j_call: TRBJ2-5; clone_size: once; d_call: .
cdr3_aa: CASSQENLLAGGPYEQYF; cdr3_nt: TGTGCCAGCAGCCAAGAAAACCTACTAGCGGGGGGGCCGTACGAGCAGTACTTC; v_call: TRBV3-1; j_call: TRBJ2-7; clone_size: once; d_call: TRBD2
cdr3_aa: CASSSTGGTSNEQFF; cdr3_nt: TGTGCCAGCAGCTCCACGGGGGGGACTAGTAATGAGCAGTTCTTC; v_call: TRBV7-8; j_call: TRBJ2-1; clone_size: .; d_call: TRBD2
cdr3_aa: CASSLGAGTTADTQYF; cdr3_nt: TGCGCCAGCAGCTTGGGGGCAGGGACTACAGCAGATACGCAGTATTTT; v_call: TRBV5-1; j_call: TRBJ2-3; clone_size: many; d_call: TRBD2
cdr3_aa: CASSPSLGQGTSYEQYF; cdr3_nt: TGTGCCAGCAGTCCTTCGCTAGGACAGGGGACCTCGTACGAGCAGTACTTC; v_call: TRBV12-3/TRBV12-4; j_call: TRBJ2-7; clone_size: .; d_call: TRBD1
cdr3_aa: CSARELNTQYF; cdr3_nt: TGCAGTGCTAGAGAATTGAATACGCAGTATTTT; v_call: TRBV20-1; j_call: TRBJ2-3; clone_size: .; d_call: .
cdr3_aa: CASSYGQAGANVLTF; cdr3_nt: TGTGCCAGCAGCTACGGACAGGCAGGGGCCAACGTCCTGACTTTC; v_call: TRBV7-3; j_call: TRBJ2-6; clone_size: few; d_call: TRBD1
cdr3_aa: CATSNRQGRTQDPRETQYF; cdr3_nt: TGTGCCACCAGCAATCGACAAGGGAGAACCCAGGACCCTCGGGAGACCCAGTACTTC; v_call: TRBV15; j_call: TRBJ2-5; clone_size: .; d_call: .
cdr3_aa: CASSYRPGSSYEQYF; cdr3_nt: TGTGCCAGCAGTTACCGGCCTGGAAGCTCCTACGAGCAGTACTTC; v_call: TRBV6-5; j_call: TRBJ2-7; clone_size: .; d_call: .
cdr3_aa: CASSQMNEQFF; cdr3_nt: TGCGCCAGCAGCCAAATGAATGAGCAGTTCTTC; v_call: TRBV4-1; j_call: TRBJ2-1; clone_size: few; d_call: .
cdr3_aa: CASSVTGGVTDTQYF; cdr3_nt: TGTGCTAGTAGTGTAACGGGAGGAGTCACAGATACGCAGTATTTT; v_call: TRBV7-7; j_call: TRBJ2-3; clone_size: .; d_call: TRBD2
cdr3_aa: CASSQAGSSTDTQYF; cdr3_nt: TGTGCCAGCAGCCAAGCCGGGTCCAGCACAGATACGCAGTATTTT; v_call: TRBV3-1; j_call: TRBJ2-3; clone_size: .; d_call: .
cdr3_aa: CASSELVRTGGDNQPQHF; cdr3_nt: TGTGCCAGCAGTGAATTAGTGAGGACAGGGGGCGACAATCAGCCCCAGCATTTT; v_call: TRBV6-1; j_call: TRBJ1-5; clone_size: .; d_call: TRBD1
cdr3_aa: CASSIGVIEETQYF; cdr3_nt: TGTGCCAGCAGCATAGGGGTAATTGAAGAGACCCAGTACTTC; v_call: TRBV28; j_call: TRBJ2-5; clone_size: .; d_call: .
cdr3_aa: CATRVGTSGYNEQFF; cdr3_nt: TGTGCCACCAGAGTCGGGACTAGCGGATACAATGAGCAGTTCTTC; v_call: TRBV28; j_call: TRBJ2-1; clone_size: .; d_call: TRBD2
cdr3_aa: CSARPAGAGANVLTF; cdr3_nt: TGCAGCGCGAGACCGGCAGGGGCTGGGGCCAACGTCCTGACTTTC; v_call: TRBV29-1; j_call: TRBJ2-6; clone_size: few; d_call: .
cdr3_aa: CASSFLESTDTQYF; cdr3_nt: TGTGCCAGCAGCTTCTTAGAGAGCACAGATACGCAGTATTTT; v_call: TRBV5-5; j_call: TRBJ2-3; clone_size: .; d_call: .
cdr3_aa: CSARGLAGGAGANVLTF; cdr3_nt: TGCAGTGCTAGAGGACTAGCGGGAGGGGCTGGGGCCAACGTCCTGACTTTC; v_call: TRBV20-1; j_call: TRBJ2-6; clone_size: .; d_call: TRBD2
cdr3_aa: CAIRATSGSPDTQYF; cdr3_nt: TGTGCCATCAGGGCAACTAGCGGGAGTCCCGATACGCAGTATTTT; v_call: TRBV10-3; j_call: TRBJ2-3; clone_size: .; d_call: TRBD2
cdr3_aa: CASSISVRGETQYF; cdr3_nt: TGTGCCAGCAGCATCTCCGTACGAGGCGAGACCCAGTACTTC; v_call: TRBV7-6; j_call: TRBJ2-5; clone_size: .; d_call: .
cdr3_aa: CSARGDSQETQYF; cdr3_nt: TGCAGTGCTAGGGGGGACAGTCAAGAGACCCAGTACTTC; v_call: TRBV20-1; j_call: TRBJ2-5; clone_size: .; d_call: TRBD1
cdr3_aa: CSVVVAGVISGANVLTF; cdr3_nt: TGCAGCGTTGTTGTAGCGGGAGTAATTTCTGGGGCCAACGTCCTGACTTTC; v_call: TRBV29-1; j_call: TRBJ2-6; clone_size: .; d_call: TRBD2
cdr3_aa: CASSTHRGNNEQFF; cdr3_nt: TGTGCCAGCAGCACACACAGGGGGAACAATGAGCAGTTCTTC; v_call: TRBV6-2/TRBV6-3; j_call: TRBJ2-1; clone_size: .; d_call: TRBD1
cdr3_aa: CASSGGLAGVTDTQYF; cdr3_nt: TGTGCCAGCAGCGGAGGACTAGCGGGGGTCACAGATACGCAGTATTTT; v_call: TRBV6-1; j_call: TRBJ2-3; clone_size: .; d_call: TRBD2
cdr3_aa: CSAPMGSGGSTDTQYF; cdr3_nt: TGCAGTGCCCCGATGGGGAGCGGAGGAAGCACAGATACGCAGTATTTT; v_call: TRBV20-1; j_call: TRBJ2-3; clone_size: .; d_call: .
cdr3_aa: CSAQRSGSYEQYF; cdr3_nt: TGCAGTGCTCAAAGATCAGGGTCCTACGAGCAGTACTTC; v_call: TRBV20-1; j_call: TRBJ2-7; clone_size: .; d_call: .